The TCR beta chain under discussion was sequenced for a study of cytomegalovirus exposure and HLA in healthy donors. CDR3 length: 13 residues. The V gene lost 0 bases and the J gene lost 8 bases, with 10 bases spanning the gap. Germline CDR1 is GTSNPN and CDR2 is SVGIG (reference sequence). As concerns this clone: Its antigen is as yet unknown.

Points from the study as a whole: Published work reported that the classifier diagnosed cytomegalovirus status with high specificity and sensitivity.

Primers included in the PCR were 60 Vbeta and 13 Jbeta primers. Sequencing used immunoSEQ multiplex PCR; TCRdb keeps in-frame clones, though not all of them. This sample has some 200,000 clones, with roughly four fifths found just once. The V and J genes are TRBV30 and TRBJ1-4; D gene ambiguous. The source is a woman under 40 in good health and CMV-seronegative. The sample consisted of PBMCs. The CDR3 region has the DNA TGTGCCTGGAGTGTGTCCCTCCCCGAAAAACTGTTTTTT. As protein: CAWSVSLPEKLFF. The full variable domain, completed using reference TRBV30 and TRBJ1-4, is SQTIHQWPATLVQPVGSPLSLECTVEGTSNPNLYWYRQAAGRGLQLLFYSVGIGQISSEVPQNLSASRPQDRQFILSSKKLLLSDSGFYLCAWSVSLPEKLFFGSGTQLSVL.